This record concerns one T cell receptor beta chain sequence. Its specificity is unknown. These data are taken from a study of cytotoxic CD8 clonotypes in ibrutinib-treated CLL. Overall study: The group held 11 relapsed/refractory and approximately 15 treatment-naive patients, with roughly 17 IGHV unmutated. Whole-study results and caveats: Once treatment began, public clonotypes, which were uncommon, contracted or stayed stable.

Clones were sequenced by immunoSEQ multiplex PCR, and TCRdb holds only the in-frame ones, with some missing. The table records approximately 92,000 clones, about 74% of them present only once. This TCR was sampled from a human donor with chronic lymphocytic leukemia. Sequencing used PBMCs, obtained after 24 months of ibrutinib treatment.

As DNA, the CDR3 is TGTGCCACTTCCCGGCTGAGTGGTGAAAAACTGTTTTTT. Translating it yields CATSRLSGEKLFF. V usage is TRBV6-5 and J usage is TRBJ1-4, with no clear D. With 10 bases removed from V and 7 bases from J, the gap between germline ends came to 16 bases. The CDR3 sequence is 13 residues long. Per germline, CDR1 MNHEY and CDR2 SVGAGI.